A selection of T cell receptor beta chains follows, all from one sample in a study of Ad26.COV2.S vaccination and SARS-CoV-2 variants. Method: immunoSEQ multiplex PCR; TCRdb's copy keeps in-frame clones and lacks some. The repertoire holds about half a million clones, 80% to 90% seen once, with more than 1.5% in the top ten. The sample consisted of peripheral blood, taken in a trial of Ad26.COV2.S vaccine versus placebo. Every receptor here comes from a person between 18 and 65 years old who received the Ad26.COV2.S COVID-19 vaccine or a placebo. CDR3s include the opening cysteine and the closing phenylalanine or tryptophan. A D gene is named only where the DNA matches it firmly. Clone size, where shown, is once, few, many, or a class for clones that have expanded.

clone_size: NA; v_call: TRBV7-6; d_call: NA; j_call: TRBJ2-6; cdr3_aa: CASSEGTSGANVLTF; cdr3_nt: TGTGCCAGCAGCGAGGGGACTTCTGGGGCCAACGTCCTGACTTTC
clone_size: NA; v_call: TRBV6-5; d_call: NA; j_call: TRBJ2-4; cdr3_aa: CASSYSVGLAKNIQYF; cdr3_nt: TGTGCCAGCAGTTACTCGGTGGGACTAGCCAAAAACATTCAGTACTTC
clone_size: once; v_call: TRBV6-5; d_call: NA; j_call: TRBJ2-7; cdr3_aa: CASRDSFSYEQYF; cdr3_nt: TGTGCCAGCAGGGACAGTTTCTCCTACGAGCAGTACTTC
clone_size: NA; v_call: TRBV19; d_call: TRBD2; j_call: TRBJ2-7; cdr3_aa: CASSRAGGTSETYEQYF; cdr3_nt: TGTGCCAGTAGCCGAGCGGGCGGGACTAGCGAGACCTACGAGCAGTACTTC
clone_size: NA; v_call: TRBV6-5; d_call: NA; j_call: TRBJ2-5; cdr3_aa: CASRGPGGSGETQYF; cdr3_nt: TGTGCCAGCAGGGGCCCCGGGGGCTCGGGGGAGACCCAGTACTTC
clone_size: NA; v_call: TRBV5-1; d_call: NA; j_call: TRBJ2-7; cdr3_aa: CASSLGDADSYEQYF; cdr3_nt: TGCGCCAGCAGCTTGGGTGATGCGGACTCCTACGAGCAGTACTTC
clone_size: NA; v_call: TRBV27; d_call: TRBD1; j_call: TRBJ1-2; cdr3_aa: CASSNRGGGYTF; cdr3_nt: TGTGCCAGCAGTAACAGGGGCGGAGGCTACACCTTC
clone_size: NA; v_call: TRBV6-6; d_call: NA; j_call: TRBJ2-4; cdr3_aa: CASRDTAAKNIQYF; cdr3_nt: TGTGCCAGCAGGGATACTGCAGCCAAAAACATTCAGTACTTC
clone_size: NA; v_call: TRBV5-4; d_call: NA; j_call: TRBJ2-3; cdr3_aa: CASSLVGTDTQYF; cdr3_nt: TGTGCCAGCAGCTTGGTCGGCACAGATACGCAGTATTTT
clone_size: NA; v_call: TRBV11-2; d_call: NA; j_call: TRBJ2-1; cdr3_aa: CASSPGGSDNEQFF; cdr3_nt: TGTGCCAGCAGCCCCGGGGGTTCCGACAATGAGCAGTTCTTC
clone_size: once; v_call: TRBV28; d_call: NA; j_call: TRBJ2-7; cdr3_aa: CASSSLRGRNEQYF; cdr3_nt: TGTGCCAGCAGTTCCCTCAGGGGTCGGAACGAGCAGTACTTC
clone_size: NA; v_call: TRBV7-2; d_call: NA; j_call: TRBJ2-7; cdr3_aa: CASSLPPSVPFSYEQYF; cdr3_nt: TGTGCCAGCAGCTTACCCCCCAGCGTGCCCTTCTCCTACGAGCAGTACTTC
clone_size: NA; v_call: TRBV6-1; d_call: NA; j_call: TRBJ1-1; cdr3_aa: CASSDGQGAFF; cdr3_nt: TGTGCCAGCAGTGACGGACAAGGAGCTTTCTTT
clone_size: NA; v_call: TRBV5-1; d_call: NA; j_call: TRBJ2-5; cdr3_aa: CASSSSKGIGVGETQYF; cdr3_nt: TGCGCCAGCAGCTCATCCAAGGGGATCGGGGTCGGAGAGACCCAGTACTTC
clone_size: NA; v_call: TRBV10-3; d_call: NA; j_call: TRBJ2-7; cdr3_aa: CAATGEEVVQQYF; cdr3_nt: TGTGCCGCCACTGGTGAGGAGGTGGTTCAGCAGTACTTC
clone_size: NA; v_call: TRBV5-6; d_call: NA; j_call: TRBJ1-2; cdr3_aa: CASSGGVYGYTF; cdr3_nt: TGTGCCAGCAGCGGGGGTGTCTATGGCTACACCTTC
clone_size: NA; v_call: TRBV28; d_call: NA; j_call: TRBJ2-1; cdr3_aa: CASSWNEQFF; cdr3_nt: TGTGCCAGCTCTTGGAATGAGCAGTTCTTC
clone_size: NA; v_call: TRBV5-3; d_call: NA; j_call: TRBJ1-6; cdr3_aa: CARSPRGGIRGEGDHNSPLHF; cdr3_nt: TGTGCCAGAAGCCCTAGGGGTGGGATTAGGGGAGAAGGGGATCATAATTCACCCCTCCACTTT
clone_size: NA; v_call: TRBV4-2; d_call: TRBD1; j_call: TRBJ2-7; cdr3_aa: CASSQSYRGSGEQYF; cdr3_nt: TGTGCCAGCAGCCAGTCCTACAGGGGATCCGGCGAGCAGTACTTC
clone_size: NA; v_call: TRBV7-9; d_call: TRBD1; j_call: TRBJ2-1; cdr3_aa: CASAMTGSSYNEQFF; cdr3_nt: TGTGCCAGCGCCATGACAGGGAGCTCCTACAATGAGCAGTTCTTC
clone_size: NA; v_call: TRBV27; d_call: NA; j_call: TRBJ2-7; cdr3_aa: CASSLGRGVYEQYF; cdr3_nt: TGTGCCAGCAGTTTGGGCAGGGGGGTCTACGAGCAGTACTTC
clone_size: NA; v_call: TRBV29-1; d_call: TRBD1; j_call: TRBJ2-3; cdr3_aa: CSVCWTGTTDTQYF; cdr3_nt: TGCAGCGTGTGCTGGACAGGAACTACAGATACGCAGTATTTT
clone_size: NA; v_call: TRBV2; d_call: NA; j_call: TRBJ2-7; cdr3_aa: CASSLDEQYF; cdr3_nt: TGTGCCAGCAGCTTGGACGAGCAGTACTTC
clone_size: NA; v_call: TRBV12-3/TRBV12-4; d_call: TRBD1; j_call: TRBJ1-4; cdr3_aa: CASRWTGNEKLFF; cdr3_nt: TGTGCCAGCAGATGGACAGGGAATGAAAAACTGTTTTTT
clone_size: NA; v_call: TRBV2; d_call: NA; j_call: TRBJ1-5; cdr3_aa: CATSGTIDQPQHF; cdr3_nt: TGTGCCACAAGTGGGACCATTGATCAGCCCCAGCATTTT
clone_size: NA; v_call: TRBV9; d_call: TRBD1; j_call: TRBJ1-2; cdr3_aa: CASSVTGTGSSGYTF; cdr3_nt: TGTGCCAGCAGCGTCACCGGGACAGGGTCATCTGGCTACACCTTC
clone_size: once; v_call: TRBV5-4; d_call: NA; j_call: TRBJ2-7; cdr3_aa: CASSFGRSSYEQYF; cdr3_nt: TGTGCCAGCAGCTTCGGTCGGAGCTCCTACGAGCAGTACTTC
clone_size: NA; v_call: TRBV11-2; d_call: TRBD2; j_call: TRBJ2-2; cdr3_aa: CASITSGPNTGELFF; cdr3_nt: TGTGCCAGCATCACTAGCGGCCCGAACACCGGGGAGCTGTTTTTT
clone_size: NA; v_call: TRBV7-4; d_call: NA; j_call: TRBJ1-2; cdr3_aa: CASRIPLATKGYGYTF; cdr3_nt: TGTGCCAGCAGAATCCCCCTGGCGACCAAAGGCTATGGCTACACCTTC
clone_size: NA; v_call: TRBV18; d_call: NA; j_call: TRBJ2-1; cdr3_aa: CASSPEGFYNEQFF; cdr3_nt: TGTGCCAGCTCACCCGAGGGTTTCTACAATGAGCAGTTCTTC
clone_size: once; v_call: TRBV30; d_call: TRBD1; j_call: TRBJ1-1; cdr3_aa: CAVHRGGLNTEAFF; cdr3_nt: TGTGCCGTACATCGAGGGGGCCTGAACACTGAAGCTTTCTTT
clone_size: few; v_call: TRBV6-5; d_call: TRBD1; j_call: TRBJ1-3; cdr3_aa: CASSYGQGAGNTIYF; cdr3_nt: TGTGCCAGCAGTTACGGACAGGGGGCCGGAAACACCATATATTTT
clone_size: NA; v_call: TRBV7-9; d_call: TRBD1; j_call: TRBJ1-2; cdr3_aa: CASSFHRGRPDYGYTF; cdr3_nt: TGTGCCAGCAGCTTCCACAGGGGGCGCCCCGACTATGGCTACACCTTC
clone_size: NA; v_call: TRBV6-2/TRBV6-3; d_call: TRBD1; j_call: TRBJ2-4; cdr3_aa: CASSGQGAKNIQYF; cdr3_nt: TGTGCCAGCAGTGGACAGGGGGCCAAAAACATTCAGTACTTC
clone_size: NA; v_call: TRBV28; d_call: NA; j_call: TRBJ2-1; cdr3_aa: CATQGPEQFF; cdr3_nt: TGTGCCACCCAGGGGCCTGAGCAGTTCTTC
clone_size: once; v_call: TRBV25-1; d_call: NA; j_call: TRBJ2-1; cdr3_aa: CASSERDGSLNNEQFF; cdr3_nt: TGTGCCAGCAGTGAAAGGGACGGGAGTCTTAACAATGAGCAGTTCTTC
clone_size: NA; v_call: TRBV3-1/TRBV3-2; d_call: TRBD1; j_call: TRBJ1-4; cdr3_aa: CASSRDRTGFSGTNEKLFF; cdr3_nt: TGTGCCAGCAGCAGAGATAGGACAGGGTTTTCGGGGACTAATGAAAAACTGTTTTTT
clone_size: NA; v_call: TRBV5-6; d_call: NA; j_call: TRBJ1-5; cdr3_aa: CASSFRASNQPQHF; cdr3_nt: TGTGCCAGCAGCTTCAGAGCCAGCAATCAGCCCCAGCATTTT
clone_size: NA; v_call: TRBV7-3; d_call: NA; j_call: TRBJ2-5; cdr3_aa: CASSSGGIETQYF; cdr3_nt: TGTGCCAGCAGCTCCGGGGGAATTGAGACCCAGTACTTC
clone_size: NA; v_call: TRBV4-2; d_call: NA; j_call: TRBJ1-6; cdr3_aa: CASSQVVTNSPLHF; cdr3_nt: TGTGCCAGCAGCCAAGTGGTAACGAATTCACCCCTCCACTTT
clone_size: NA; v_call: TRBV5-1; d_call: NA; j_call: TRBJ2-7; cdr3_aa: CASKTHVSSYEQYF; cdr3_nt: TGCGCCAGTAAAACGCATGTGAGCTCCTACGAGCAGTACTTC
clone_size: NA; v_call: TRBV2; d_call: NA; j_call: TRBJ2-5; cdr3_aa: CASRKERIEEAQYF; cdr3_nt: TGTGCCAGCAGGAAGGAGAGGATAGAAGAGGCCCAGTACTTC
clone_size: NA; v_call: TRBV6-6; d_call: TRBD2; j_call: TRBJ2-1; cdr3_aa: CASSYGRAFEQFF; cdr3_nt: TGTGCCAGCAGTTACGGGAGGGCCTTTGAGCAGTTCTTC